The TCR beta chain described here comes from a study of blood T cell repertoires in COVID-19 (dated by TCRdb to 2020 to 2022). In the study overall: The collaborator samples originated in the United States, Italy and Spain and spanned the acute and convalescent phases of COVID-19. The prospective study material was composed of cDNA or gDNA derived from T cells, B-cell-depleted T cells, or PBMCs. Subjects who had been exposed to COVID-19, were actively infected with it, or had recovered from it provided the deeply sampled blood TCRbeta repertoires that made up the dataset. The repertoires were released in a freely available public database intended as a resource for research on the immune response to SARS-CoV-2. Samples came from the ongoing ImmuneRACE study (first 160 participants) plus 1,254 subjects from 6 global collaborators. The sample metadata nearly always contained a de-identified subject ID, COVID-19 status, age in years and sex. HLA class I and class II types, where available, came from metadata supplied by the sample provider rather than from assay-based typing.

What the research found in general, with its limitations: How much clinical and demographic metadata was included differed by source and by participant, and the metadata was provided uncurated.

The immunoSEQ Assay, a bias-controlled multiplex PCR, was used to amplify TCRbeta CDR3 regions from genomic DNA. For the original study's pipeline: Within the assay, amplification of reference gene primers was used to estimate how many nucleated cells each sample contained. To quantify the absolute abundance of each unique TCRbeta CDR3 rearrangement, sequence reads were collapsed and filtered. For each sample, productive Simpson clonality was calculated as the square root of Simpson's diversity index over productive rearrangements. This is the immuneACCESS table as TCRdb keeps it, with only in-frame sequences that have V and J called. A part of the clones is gone; compared with another copy, unresolved V genes explain less than half, and the rest is unexplained. Clone size and V and J calls were adopted from that table, with D and trimming inferred from the DNA. This sample comprises fewer than 300,000 clones, approximately 80% of them detected only once. Together, the top ten hold around 5% of the sample.

Note on this clone: Its antigen remains unidentified. No base quality values were provided; no much bigger clone lies one nucleotide off.

Enrolling through a virtual design, the prospective study's participants ranged in age from roughly 18 to 89 years and lived across 20 to 30 United States geographic areas. Cohort assignment in the prospective study relied on participant-reported clinical history from a screening survey and a study questionnaire. Exposed participants were defined as having been in contact with someone with a PCR-confirmed or clinician-diagnosed COVID-19 case within 2 weeks of study entry. In the prospective study, mobile phlebotomists collected whole blood, serum and a nasopharyngeal or oropharyngeal swab from each participant. Additional blood draws and questionnaires over an approximately two-month period could optionally be provided by prospective study participants. Blood samples from the prospective study were shipped frozen or at room temperature prior to DNA extraction. Germline trimming amounts to 7 bases on V and 6 bases on J, with 6 as the count of junction bases outside the gene matches. The CDR3 contains 14 residues, cysteine and phenylalanine counted. Only the CDR3 region is kept as DNA, spanning 42 bases read in frame from base 1. Per the germline V gene, SNHLY is the CDR1 and FYNNEI is the CDR2.

The sequencing sample was made of PBMCs or T cells enriched from blood (not recorded which). This sequence was found in a man in his forties or fifties who had been exposed to COVID-19. Here the chain combines TRBV2 and TRBJ1-5, with 10 bases in between that match TRBD1. The CDR3 is CASMSDRGPQPQHF. The DNA sequence is TGTGCCAGCATGAGCGACAGGGGGCCTCAGCCCCAGCATTTT.